The clone carrying this TCR beta chain occurred a few times. Under the authors' procedure: Nucleated cell number was recorded as an estimate derived from reference gene primer amplification. Repertoires were generated with immunoSEQ multiplex PCR, while TCRdb's copy carries only in-frame clones and drops some. The V and J calls and the clone size are those of that table, but D and trimming were determined from the DNA. Seen here are over 200,000 clones, around 83% observed once, and the top ten hold approximately 5.4%. V dropped 2 bases and J dropped 4; count of bases not matched to a gene: 10. Germline CDR1 is GTSNPN and CDR2 is SVGIG (reference sequence). The CDR3 has 17 amino acids. These data are taken from a study of blood T cell repertoires in COVID-19. At the level of the study: Samples representing acute and convalescent COVID-19 were sourced from the United States, Italy and Spain. Sources were T cells, B-cell-depleted T cells, or PBMCs; the material itself was cDNA or gDNA.

V usage is TRBV30 and J usage is TRBJ2-2; 10 bases map to TRBD1. The sequence derives from a man older than 75 with acute or convalescent COVID-19. Sequenced input: peripheral blood. The CDR3 spells CAWSPPPGQGTTGELFF. CDR3 DNA sequence: TGTGCCTGGAGTCCTCCCCCGGGACAGGGGACCACCGGGGAGCTGTTTTTT.